The 25 T cell receptor beta chains listed next were all sequenced from one sample in a study of blood T cell repertoires in COVID-19. Using immunoSEQ multiplex PCR, the repertoire was profiled, and TCRdb retains in-frame clones only, with some absent. The sample has about 210,000 clones, 80% to 90% seen once. The sample was peripheral blood. The receptors shown here come from a man aged 50-59 years with active or convalescent COVID-19.

The chain joins TRBV28 to TRBJ1-5; TRBD1 aligns across 10 bases. The CDR3 covers 17 residues. V dropped 3 bases and J dropped 4; count of bases not matched to a gene: 9. From germline, CDR1 is MDHEN and CDR2 SYDVKM. The CDR3 loop reads CASSLTQPGQGNQPQHF. CDR3 coding DNA: TGTGCCAGCAGTTTGACACAGCCGGGACAGGGGAATCAGCCCCAGCATTTT. Looking up the rest from reference TRBV28 and TRBJ1-5 gives the full variable domain: DVKVTQSSRYLVKRTGEKVFLECVQDMDHENMFWYRQDPGLGLRLIYFSYDVKMKEKGDIPEGYSVSREKKERFSLILESASTNQTSMYLCASSLTQPGQGNQPQHFGDGTRLSIL.

The V call is TRBV2, the J call TRBJ1-2; 7 bases align to TRBD1. The germline V gene encodes CDR1 SNHLY and CDR2 FYNNEI. The ends lost 7 bases at V and 4 bases at J; junction bases unmatched: 6. This CDR3 contains 13 residues. CDR3 coding DNA: TGTGCCAGCAATACAGGGGACTTCTATGGCTACACCTTC. Its protein is CASNTGDFYGYTF. The full variable domain, with the rest looked up from reference TRBV2 and TRBJ1-2, is EPEVTQTPSHQVTQMGQEVILRCVPISNHLYFYWYRQILGQKVEFLVSFYNNEISEKSEIFDDQFSVERPDGSNFTLKIRSTKLEDSAMYFCASNTGDFYGYTFGSGTRLTVV.

This chain uses TRBV6-5 with TRBJ1-5, with 11 bases matching TRBD1. CDR1 and CDR2 from the germline V gene are MNHEY and SVGAGI. The CDR3 runs 14 residues. Trimming removed 10 bases from V and 5 bases from J; junction bases left unmatched: 7. The CDR3 nucleotides are TGTGCCACTCGAAGGGACAGGGGGGATCAGCCCCAGCATTTT. Its protein is CATRRDRGDQPQHF.

Only one count was recorded for this clone. CDR3 amino acids: CSLEGLGAYTF. The CDR3 DNA reads TGCAGTCTGGAGGGTTTGGGCGCCTACACCTTC. The chain is built from TRBV20-1 and TRBJ1-2, with D unclear. V lost 8 bases, J lost 10 bases, and 17 bases lay in between. The CDR3 consists of 11 residues. Germline V CDR1 and CDR2: DFQATT, SNEGSKA (reference sequence).

V and J are TRBV30 and TRBJ1-3; D is unresolved. The germline V gene has CDR1 GTSNPN and CDR2 SVGIG (reference sequence). The germline V and J ends were trimmed by 1 base and 0 bases, with 4 bases remaining between them. The CDR3 spans 13 residues. The DNA for the CDR3 is TGTGCCTGGAGTGACAGCTCTGGAAACACCATATATTTT. Its translation is CAWSDSSGNTIYF.

This sequence joins TRBV4-1 and TRBJ2-7; 13 bases align to TRBD2. V shed 4 bases, J shed 2 bases, and the junction held 8 bases outside the gene matches. Germline values: CDR1 MGHRA, CDR2 YSYEKL. This CDR3 is built from 17 residues. In DNA form, the CDR3 reads TGCGCCAGCAGCCCGGGACTAGCGGGAAGGGTGCCCTACGAGCAGTACTTC. Protein product: CASSPGLAGRVPYEQYF.

The rearrangement joins TRBV4-3 to TRBJ1-3; D is perhaps TRBD1 (6 bases). The V gene's germline CDR1 is LGHNA and CDR2 YSLEER. Trimming cost V 0 bases and J 0 bases, with 15 bases left between them. The CDR3 extends over 18 amino acids. As DNA, the CDR3 is TGCGCCAGCAGCCAAGAGGCTTGGGGGCATTCCTCTGGAAACACCATATATTTT. Amino acids: CASSQEAWGHSSGNTIYF.

The chain carries TRBV19 and TRBJ1-2; 7 positions match TRBD1. The CDR3 length is 14 residues. V lost 5 bases and J lost 8; bases outside the gene matches: 11. From germline, CDR1 is LNHDA and CDR2 SQIVND (reference sequence). Here the CDR3 DNA reads TGTGCCAGTAGTCAGCAGCGGACAGGCCACGGCTACACCTTC. It encodes CASSQQRTGHGYTF.

The chain is built from TRBV20-1 and TRBJ2-5, with a weak D call TRBD2 (6 bases). The CDR3 is 11 residues long. Trimming removed 7 bases from V and 5 bases from J, with 11 bases in between. CDR1 is DFQATT, CDR2 SNEGSKA, per germline (reference sequence). This CDR3 is CSGAGRETQYF. In nucleotides, the CDR3 is TGCAGTGGGGCAGGGAGGGAGACCCAGTACTTC.

This clone came up once. The CDR3 region is CASSGVRSWAPDTQYF. The CDR3 nucleotides are TGTGCCAGCAGCGGGGTTCGCAGTTGGGCCCCCGATACGCAGTATTTT. The chain has TRBV9 and TRBJ2-3; no clear D gene. Trimming pared 3 bases from V and 6 bases from J, leaving 20 bases between. The CDR3 has 16 amino acids. The V gene's germline CDR1 is SGDLS and CDR2 YYNGEE.

The V gene is TRBV7-9, the J gene TRBJ2-2, with a possible D match to TRBD1 (5 bases). The CDR3 runs to 13 residues. The ends were cut back, 2 bases at V and 6 bases at J, with 7 bases in the middle. In germline, CDR1 is SEHNR, CDR2 FQNEAQ (reference sequence). The CDR3 coding sequence is TGTGCCAGCAGCTTAAGGGGCTCCGGGGAGCTGTTTTTT. It yields the protein CASSLRGSGELFF.

The chain has TRBV19 and TRBJ1-6; possible D gene TRBD1, 6 bases. The CDR3 is made up of 16 amino acids. The V gene lost 2 bases and the J gene lost 6 bases, with 14 bases spanning the gap. CDR1 and CDR2 from the germline V gene are LNHDA and SQIVND (reference sequence). The CDR3 loop is CASSIKNGTSNSPLHF. The CDR3 nucleotides are TGTGCCAGTAGTATAAAGAACGGGACAAGTAATTCACCCCTCCACTTT.

The chain joins TRBV3-1 (or the pseudogene TRBV3-2) to TRBJ2-4, with 7 bases aligning to TRBD2. V trimming: 1 base; J trimming: 16 bases; junction bases outside the gene matches: 10. Germline CDR1 LGHDT, CDR2 YNNKEL (reference sequence). The CDR3 has 13 residues. The CDR3 sequence is CASSQGGLVGAYF. Here the CDR3 DNA reads TGTGCCAGCAGCCAAGGTGGACTAGTCGGGGCATACTTC.

This rearrangement joins TRBV4-2 to TRBJ2-1; a weak D match, TRBD2 (7 bases). The CDR3 spans 15 residues. Germline V lookup: CDR1 LGHNA, CDR2 YNFKEQ. The ends were cut back, 0 bases at V and 12 bases at J, with 18 bases in the middle. CDR3 in DNA: TGTGCCAGCAGCCAAGAATCGGGGGGCCTGATGTCGCAGTTCTTC. It is translated as CASSQESGGLMSQFF.

In this sample, this clone turned up many times. The chain recombines TRBV3-1 (or the pseudogene TRBV3-2) with TRBJ1-2; D is unresolved. Germline CDR1 and CDR2: LGHDT and YNNKEL (reference sequence). V gave up 5 bases and J gave up 2 bases, with 9 bases separating them. The CDR3 contains 13 residues. CDR3 sequence: CASSSAGNYGYTF. The CDR3 DNA follows: TGTGCCAGCAGCTCAGCGGGGAACTATGGCTACACCTTC.

The chain links TRBV27 to TRBJ2-3, with TRBD2 matching 10 bases. Germline CDR1 reads MNHEY; CDR2 reads SMNVEV (reference sequence). V shed 6 bases and J 4 bases; nucleotides not matched to a gene: 10. The CDR3 contains 16 residues. Written as DNA, the CDR3 is TGTGCCAGCAGCCCCCTAGGGACTAGCGCTGCAGATACGCAGTATTTT. Translated, it gives CASSPLGTSAADTQYF.

The V gene is TRBV3-1 (or the pseudogene TRBV3-2), the J gene TRBJ1-1; 7 bases line up with TRBD1. This CDR3 contains 15 residues. The V gene's germline CDR1 is LGHDT and CDR2 YNNKEL (reference sequence). V lost 2 bases, J lost 0 bases, and 3 bases stayed unmatched. The CDR3 sequence is CASSQSTGVNTEAFF. DNA of the CDR3: TGTGCCAGCAGCCAATCAACAGGGGTGAACACTGAAGCTTTCTTT.

This clone was seen a handful of times. The J gene is TRBJ1-2, the V gene TRBV5-4, with 10 bases lining up with TRBD1. Germline CDR1 reads SGHNT; CDR2 reads YYREEE (reference sequence). J was trimmed by 1 base and V by 4 bases; bases with no gene match: 7. The CDR3 is made up of 16 amino acids. The CDR3 spells CASSKGQGEGNYGYTF. The CDR3 DNA sequence: TGTGCCAGCAGCAAAGGACAGGGGGAAGGTAACTATGGCTACACCTTC.

This clone was observed a single time. The rearrangement uses TRBV19 and TRBJ1-1, with TRBD1 matching 8 bases. Germline V gene sequence: CDR1 LNHDA, CDR2 SQIVND (reference sequence). The CDR3 runs to 15 residues. Trimming at V came to 3 bases and at J to 2 bases, leaving 5 bases not matched to a gene. The CDR3 region is CASSISRGLNTEAFF. Written as DNA, the CDR3 is TGTGCCAGTAGTATCTCCAGGGGGCTAAACACTGAAGCTTTCTTT.

The CDR3 reads CASSLRTGNQPQHF. CDR3 nucleotide sequence: TGTGCCAGCAGTCTGCGGACGGGAAATCAGCCCCAGCATTTT. This chain uses TRBV27 with TRBJ1-5; D remains ambiguous. The CDR3 loop spans 14 amino acids. Germline CDR1 MNHEY, CDR2 SMNVEV (reference sequence). V dropped 5 bases and J dropped 4 bases, with 12 bases sitting between them.

As concerns this clone: Additional DNA sequences in this sample encode the identical CDR3. CDR3 region: CASSLTGLNYGYTF. For the CDR3, the DNA is TGCGCCAGCAGCTTGACAGGGCTTAACTATGGCTACACCTTC. J is TRBJ1-2 and V is TRBV5-1; possible D gene TRBD1, 6 bases. The CDR3 runs 14 residues. V gave up 1 base and J gave up 1 base, with 8 bases separating them. CDR1 and CDR2 from the germline V gene are SGHRS and YFSETQ.

This chain joins TRBV6-5 and TRBJ1-2; maybe TRBD1 (5 bases). Germline CDR1 reads MNHEY; CDR2 reads SVGAGI. V gave up 4 bases and J gave up 2 bases, with 14 bases separating them. The CDR3 is 15 amino acids. CDR3 loop: CASSSPAGKNYGYTF. In nucleotides, the CDR3 is TGTGCCAGCAGTTCACCCGCAGGGAAGAACTATGGCTACACCTTC.

This clone appeared a single time. The rearrangement uses TRBV15 and TRBJ2-1, with 10 nucleotides matching TRBD2. Germline CDR1 reads LNHNV; CDR2 reads YYDKDF (reference sequence). CDR3 length: 15 amino acids. Trimming at V came to 0 bases and at J to 4 bases, leaving 0 bases not matched to a gene. The DNA of the CDR3 is TGTGCCACCAGCAGAGAGACTAGCGGGTACAATGAGCAGTTCTTC. The encoded protein is CATSRETSGYNEQFF.

This chain joins TRBV20-1 and TRBJ1-1, with a tentative D call TRBD1 (6 bases). CDR3 size: 11 residues. In germline, CDR1 is DFQATT, CDR2 SNEGSKA (reference sequence). Between the trimmed V and J ends, which lost 2 bases and 7 bases, there was a span of 8 bases. CDR3 DNA: TGCAGTGCTAGAAGACAGGTTGAAGCTTTCTTT. Its protein product is CSARRQVEAFF.

Remarks on this clone: The sample contains more than one DNA sequence encoding this CDR3. The rearrangement links TRBV29-1 to TRBJ2-5; 9 bases line up with TRBD1. V gave up 7 bases and J gave up 5 bases; unmatched junction bases: 5. CDR1 and CDR2 (germline): SQVTM, ANQGSEA. The CDR3 extends over 12 amino acids. The CDR3 loop reads CSGGTGRETQYF. The CDR3 nucleotides are TGCAGCGGAGGGACAGGGAGGGAGACCCAGTACTTC. Full variable domain (remainder filled in from reference TRBV29-1 and TRBJ2-5): SAVISQKPSRDICQRGTSLTIQCQVDSQVTMMFWYRQQPGQSLTLIATANQGSEATYESGFVIDKFPISRPNLTFSTLTVSNMSPEDSSIYLCSGGTGRETQYFGPGTRLLVL.